This TCR beta chain was found in a study of cytomegalovirus exposure and HLA in healthy donors. The PCR was carried out with 60 Vbeta primers and 13 Jbeta primers. Some clones are missing from TCRdb's copy, which holds only in-frame ones; the method was immunoSEQ multiplex PCR. This sample yields 100,000 to 150,000 clones, of which under 70% are seen a single time; approximately 1.5% belongs to the top ten. The germline gives CDR1 MDHEN, CDR2 SYDVKM. With V trimmed by 4 bases and J by 5 bases, 7 bases remained unmatched. This CDR3 is 15 amino acids long. This rearrangement joins TRBV28 to TRBJ2-3; 9 bases are a match to TRBD2. The sequenced material came from PBMCs. The clonotype was recovered from a man aged 18 to 29 in good health and CMV-seronegative. CDR3 coding DNA: TGTGCCAGCAGTTCCAGCGGGGGGCCCGTAGATACGCAGTATTTT. Its translation: CASSSSGGPVDTQYF.